The rows below give T cell receptor beta chains drawn from one sample of a study of cytomegalovirus exposure and HLA in healthy donors. Only in-frame clones appear in the TCRdb table, and some are missing; sequencing was by immunoSEQ multiplex PCR. The sample contains around 170,000 clones, 65% to 85% of which appear only once. Material: PBMCs. The origin of the receptors is a girl between 5 and 17 years old in good health and CMV-seropositive. Both conserved end residues are part of each CDR3. The order of the fields is D gene, V gene, clone size, J gene, CDR3 protein, CDR3 DNA. D genes are given only for firm matches. Expanded clones are given a class, and other clones once, few, many or no size at all.

>TRBD1|TRBV11-2|.|TRBJ1-1
CASGQGMNTEAFF
TGTGCCAGCGGACAGGGAATGAACACTGAAGCTTTCTTT
>TRBD1|TRBV5-6|.|TRBJ2-7
CASSNFRDRDDEQYF
TGTGCCAGCAGCAATTTCCGGGACAGGGATGACGAGCAGTACTTC
>.|TRBV4-2|few|TRBJ1-2
CASSQLGEGSYGYTF
TGTGCCAGCAGCCAGCTGGGGGAGGGTAGCTATGGCTACACCTTC
>.|TRBV7-9|few|TRBJ1-2
CASSLGGNGYTF
TGTGCCAGCAGCTTAGGAGGGAATGGCTACACCTTC
>TRBD1|TRBV5-4|.|TRBJ1-5
CASSWGQGSNQPQHF
TGTGCCAGCAGCTGGGGACAGGGAAGCAATCAGCCCCAGCATTTT
>TRBD1|TRBV28|.|TRBJ1-4
CASSGTPGQGIGEKLFF
TGTGCCAGCAGTGGAACGCCTGGACAGGGTATAGGTGAAAAACTGTTTTTT
>.|TRBV30|.|TRBJ1-2
CAWSPDRAYGYTF
TGTGCCTGGAGTCCCGACAGAGCCTATGGCTACACCTTC
>TRBD1|TRBV10-3|.|TRBJ1-2
CAISGVTGGAGYGYTF
TGTGCCATCAGTGGTGTTACAGGGGGCGCCGGCTATGGCTACACCTTC
>.|TRBV4-1|few|TRBJ2-1
CASSQGGTGPLGGQFF
TGCGCCAGCAGCCAGGGAGGGACAGGACCGTTAGGCGGGCAGTTCTTC
>.|TRBV15|.|TRBJ1-2
CATSPDRGYGYTF
TGTGCCACTAGTCCCGACAGAGGCTATGGCTACACCTTC
>.|TRBV7-7|.|TRBJ2-1
CASSLVVGVPYNEQFF
TGTGCTAGCAGCTTAGTAGTGGGAGTCCCTTACAATGAGCAGTTCTTC
>TRBD2|TRBV5-1|.|TRBJ2-1
CASSPAGGTYNEQFF
TGCGCCAGCAGCCCGGCGGGGGGGACCTACAATGAGCAGTTCTTC
>TRBD1|TRBV7-9|few|TRBJ1-2
CASSTWTGGANGYTF
TGTGCCAGCAGCACGTGGACAGGGGGCGCCAATGGCTACACCTTC
>.|TRBV5-1|.|TRBJ1-1
CASSLSGWTEAFF
TGCGCCAGCAGCTTGTCGGGTTGGACTGAAGCTTTCTTT
>TRBD1|TRBV5-1|.|TRBJ2-5
CASSWGQKETQYF
TGCGCCAGCAGCTGGGGACAGAAAGAGACCCAGTACTTC
>TRBD1|TRBV29-1|.|TRBJ2-7
CSAGTGSYEQYF
TGCAGCGCCGGGACAGGTAGCTACGAGCAGTACTTC
>.|TRBV1|.|TRBJ2-1
CTSSHRLAGVDEQFF
TGCACCAGCAGCCACCGACTAGCGGGAGTCGATGAGCAGTTCTTC
>TRBD1|TRBV6-1|.|TRBJ2-1
CASSRTGNNEQFF
TGTGCCAGCAGTAGGACAGGAAACAATGAGCAGTTCTTC
>TRBD2|TRBV7-2|.|TRBJ2-3
CASSLGLAGGTDTQYF
TGTGCCAGCAGCTTAGGGCTAGCGGGGGGCACAGATACGCAGTATTTT
>.|TRBV5-4|.|TRBJ1-6
CASSPMGGRGNTPLHF
TGTGCCAGCAGCCCAATGGGGGGTAGGGGAAACACACCCCTCCACTTT
>.|TRBV4-3|.|TRBJ2-1
CASSQVAQNNEQFF
TGCGCCAGCAGCCAAGTAGCTCAAAACAATGAGCAGTTCTTC
>TRBD2|TRBV7-2|.|TRBJ2-7
CASSLVRETYEQYF
TGTGCCAGCAGCTTAGTGCGGGAGACCTACGAGCAGTACTTC
>.|TRBV7-6|.|TRBJ1-5
CASSLGDSNQPQHF
TGTGCCAGCAGCTTAGGAGATAGCAATCAGCCCCAGCATTTT
>TRBD1|TRBV4-1|.|TRBJ1-2
CASSLGQGAGYTF
TGCGCCAGCAGCCTCGGACAGGGGGCCGGCTACACCTTC
>TRBD1|TRBV7-9|few|TRBJ2-6
CASSLVPGQGSGANVLTF
TGTGCCAGCAGCTTAGTTCCGGGACAGGGTTCCGGGGCCAACGTCCTGACTTTC
>.|TRBV19|.|TRBJ2-3
CASSILGGTDTQYF
TGTGCCAGTAGTATTCTGGGAGGCACAGATACGCAGTATTTT
>.|TRBV29-1|.|TRBJ2-1
CSAREFNEQFF
TGCAGCGCGAGGGAATTCAATGAGCAGTTCTTC
>.|TRBV14|.|TRBJ2-1
CASSRRDLNEQFF
TGTGCCAGCAGCCGGAGGGATCTGAATGAGCAGTTCTTC
>TRBD2|TRBV10-3|once|TRBJ2-3
CAISAPGLAGGPRADTQYF
TGTGCCATCAGTGCGCCGGGACTAGCGGGAGGGCCTCGGGCAGATACGCAGTATTTT
>.|TRBV5-1|.|TRBJ2-2
CASNPGLLNTGELFF
TGCGCCAGCAACCCGGGACTGTTGAACACCGGGGAGCTGTTTTTT
>.|TRBV7-2|few|TRBJ2-7
CASSLEKLAMQYF
TGTGCCAGCAGCTTAGAAAAACTAGCCATGCAGTACTTC
>TRBD2|TRBV10-3|.|TRBJ2-1
CAIRPSGTGNNEQFF
TGTGCCATCAGGCCTAGCGGGACGGGGAACAATGAGCAGTTCTTC
>.|TRBV10-1|.|TRBJ2-2
CASSPLTGRGSTGELFF
TGCGCCAGCAGTCCCCTTACAGGGAGGGGAAGCACCGGGGAGCTGTTTTTT
>.|TRBV6-5|.|TRBJ2-7
CASSYGGPSYEQYF
TGTGCCAGCAGTTATGGAGGGCCTTCCTACGAGCAGTACTTC
>TRBD1|TRBV19|.|TRBJ2-1
CASSRPGTGGTNEQFF
TGTGCCAGTAGTAGACCCGGGACAGGGGGTACAAATGAGCAGTTCTTC
>TRBD2|TRBV4-2|few|TRBJ2-3
CASSYFGTSGSDSTDTQYF
TGTGCCAGCAGCTACTTCGGGACTAGCGGGTCAGATAGCACAGATACGCAGTATTTT
>TRBD1|TRBV29-1|.|TRBJ2-2
CSAERRQGTTGELFF
TGCAGCGCCGAGAGGAGACAGGGAACAACCGGGGAGCTGTTTTTT